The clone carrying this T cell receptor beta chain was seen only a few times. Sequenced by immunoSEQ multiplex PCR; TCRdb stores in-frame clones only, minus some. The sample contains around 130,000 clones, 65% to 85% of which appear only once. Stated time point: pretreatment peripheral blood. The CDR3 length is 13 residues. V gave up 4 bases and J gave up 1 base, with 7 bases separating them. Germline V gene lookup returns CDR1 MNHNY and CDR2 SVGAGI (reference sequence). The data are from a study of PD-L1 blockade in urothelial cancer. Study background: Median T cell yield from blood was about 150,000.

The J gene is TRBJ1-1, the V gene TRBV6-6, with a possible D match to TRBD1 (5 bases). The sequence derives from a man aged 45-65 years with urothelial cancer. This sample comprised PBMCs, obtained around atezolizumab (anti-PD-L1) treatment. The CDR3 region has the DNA TGTGCCAGCAGTTCAGACAGGAACACTGAAGCTTTCTTT. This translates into CASSSDRNTEAFF.